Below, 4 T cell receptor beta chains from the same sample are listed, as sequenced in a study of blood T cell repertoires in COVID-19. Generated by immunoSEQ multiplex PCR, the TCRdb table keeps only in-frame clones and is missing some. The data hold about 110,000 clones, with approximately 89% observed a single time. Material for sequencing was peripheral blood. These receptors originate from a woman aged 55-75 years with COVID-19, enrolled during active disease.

This CDR3 reads CASRPGQGFRGTEAFF. The CDR3 coding sequence is TGTGCCAGCAGACCCGGACAGGGATTCAGGGGGACTGAAGCTTTCTTT. The rearrangement links TRBV7-3 to TRBJ1-1; 8 nucleotides line up with TRBD1. The germline V gene has CDR1 SGHTA and CDR2 FQGTGA. V was pared by 6 bases and J by 5 bases, with 14 bases of the junction left unmatched. CDR3 size: 16 residues.

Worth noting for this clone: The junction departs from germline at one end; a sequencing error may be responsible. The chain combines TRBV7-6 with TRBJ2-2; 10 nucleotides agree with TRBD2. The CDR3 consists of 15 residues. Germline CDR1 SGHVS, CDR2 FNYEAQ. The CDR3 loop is CASSVAGGNTGELFF. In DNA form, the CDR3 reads TGTGCCAGCAGCGTAGCGGGGGGGAACACCGGGGAGCTGTTTTTT.

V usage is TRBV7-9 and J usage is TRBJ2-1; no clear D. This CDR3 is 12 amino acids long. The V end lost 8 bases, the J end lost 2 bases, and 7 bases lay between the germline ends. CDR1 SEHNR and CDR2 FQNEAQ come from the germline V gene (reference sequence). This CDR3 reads CASSPAYNEQFF. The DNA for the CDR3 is TGTGCCAGCTCTCCCGCCTACAATGAGCAGTTCTTC.

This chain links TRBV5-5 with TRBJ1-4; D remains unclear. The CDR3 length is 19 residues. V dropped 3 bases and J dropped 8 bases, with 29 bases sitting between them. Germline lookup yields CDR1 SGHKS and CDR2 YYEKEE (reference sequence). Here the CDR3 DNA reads TGTGCCAGCAGCTCCCCGGCGGACGCGGTTATGAGGGTTGGGGAAAAACTGTTTTTT. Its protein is CASSSPADAVMRVGEKLFF. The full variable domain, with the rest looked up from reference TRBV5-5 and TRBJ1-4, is DAGVTQSPTHLIKTRGQQVTLRCSPISGHKSVSWYQQVLGQGPQFIFQYYEKEERGRGNFPDRFSARQFPNYSSELNVNALLLGDSALYLCASSSPADAVMRVGEKLFFGSGTQLSVL.